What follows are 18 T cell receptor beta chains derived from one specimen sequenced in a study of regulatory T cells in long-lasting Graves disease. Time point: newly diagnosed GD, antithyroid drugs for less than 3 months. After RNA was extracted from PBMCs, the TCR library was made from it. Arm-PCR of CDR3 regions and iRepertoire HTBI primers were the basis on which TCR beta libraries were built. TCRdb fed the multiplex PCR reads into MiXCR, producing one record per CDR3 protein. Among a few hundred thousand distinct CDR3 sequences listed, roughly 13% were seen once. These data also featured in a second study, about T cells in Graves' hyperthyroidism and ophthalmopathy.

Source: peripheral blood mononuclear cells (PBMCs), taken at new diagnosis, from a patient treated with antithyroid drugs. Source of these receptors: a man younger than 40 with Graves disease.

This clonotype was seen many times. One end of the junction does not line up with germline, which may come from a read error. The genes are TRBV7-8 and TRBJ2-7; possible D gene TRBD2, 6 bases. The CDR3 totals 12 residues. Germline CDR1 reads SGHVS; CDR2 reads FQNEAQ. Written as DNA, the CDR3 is TGTGCCAGCAGCTTATACAGCGGGCAACCTTCATTC. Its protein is CASSLYSGQPSF. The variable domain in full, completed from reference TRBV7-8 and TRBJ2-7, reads GAGVSQSPRYKVAKRGQDVALRCDPISGHVSLFWYQQALGQGPEFLTYFQNEAQLDKSGLPSDRFFAERPEGSVSTLKIQRTQQEDSAVYLCASSLYSGQPSFGPGTRLTVT.

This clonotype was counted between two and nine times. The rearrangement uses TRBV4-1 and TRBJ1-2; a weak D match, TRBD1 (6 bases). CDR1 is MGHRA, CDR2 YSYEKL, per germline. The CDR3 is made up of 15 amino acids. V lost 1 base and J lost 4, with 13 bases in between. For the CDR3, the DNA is TGCGCCAGCAGCCAAGCCCCCTCGACAGGCTATGGCTACACCTTC. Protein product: CASSQAPSTGYGYTF.

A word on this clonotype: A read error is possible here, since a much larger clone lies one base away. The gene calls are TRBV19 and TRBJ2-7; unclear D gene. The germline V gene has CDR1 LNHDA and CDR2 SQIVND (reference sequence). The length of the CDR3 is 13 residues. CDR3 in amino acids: CASSKELVYGQYF. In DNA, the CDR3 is TGTGCCAGTAGTAAAGAACTGGTCTACGGGCAGTACTTC.

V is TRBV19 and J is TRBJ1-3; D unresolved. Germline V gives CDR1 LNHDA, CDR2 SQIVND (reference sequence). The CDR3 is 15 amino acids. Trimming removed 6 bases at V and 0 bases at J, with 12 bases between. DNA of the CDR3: TGTGCCAGTAGGTCGTACAGTAGCTCTGGAAACACCATATATTTT. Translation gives CASRSYSSSGNTIYF.

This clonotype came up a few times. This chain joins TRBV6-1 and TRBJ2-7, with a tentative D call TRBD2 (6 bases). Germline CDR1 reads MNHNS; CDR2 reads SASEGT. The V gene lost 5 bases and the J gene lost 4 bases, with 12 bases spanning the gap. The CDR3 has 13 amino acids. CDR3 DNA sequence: TGTGCCAGCAGTACCGGGGCGGGGTACGAGCAGTACTTC. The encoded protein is CASSTGAGYEQYF.

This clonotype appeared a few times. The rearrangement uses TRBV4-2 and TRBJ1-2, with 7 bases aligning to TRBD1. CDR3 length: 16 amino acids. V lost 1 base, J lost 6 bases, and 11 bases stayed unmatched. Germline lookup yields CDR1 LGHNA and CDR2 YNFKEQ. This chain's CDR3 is CASSQAGDSSKHGYTF. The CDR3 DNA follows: TGTGCCAGCAGCCAAGCCGGGGACAGCTCGAAACATGGCTACACCTTC.

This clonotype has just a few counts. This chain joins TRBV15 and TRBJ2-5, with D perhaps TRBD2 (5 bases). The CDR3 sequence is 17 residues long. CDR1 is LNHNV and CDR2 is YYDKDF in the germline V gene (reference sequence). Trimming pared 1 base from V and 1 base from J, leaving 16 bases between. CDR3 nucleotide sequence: TGTGCCACCAGCAGAGCGGGGAGTTATGGCAGCCAAGAGACCCAGTACTTC. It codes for CATSRAGSYGSQETQYF.

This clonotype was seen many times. CDR3 residues: CASTTGGGGYTF. The CDR3 DNA is TGTGCCAGCACCACAGGGGGCGGTGGCTACACCTTC. The chain joins TRBV27 to TRBJ1-2; 9 bases match TRBD1. Trimming took 7 bases from V and 7 from J; bases not matched to a gene: 4. The CDR3 extends over 12 amino acids. Germline CDR1 MNHEY, CDR2 SMNVEV (reference sequence).

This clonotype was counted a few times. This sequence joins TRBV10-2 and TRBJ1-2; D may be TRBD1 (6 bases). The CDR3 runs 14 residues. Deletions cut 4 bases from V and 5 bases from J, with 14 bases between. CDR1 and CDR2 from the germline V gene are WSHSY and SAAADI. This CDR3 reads CASSGQGLGYGYTF. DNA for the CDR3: TGCGCCAGCAGTGGTCAGGGGCTTGGGTATGGCTACACCTTC.

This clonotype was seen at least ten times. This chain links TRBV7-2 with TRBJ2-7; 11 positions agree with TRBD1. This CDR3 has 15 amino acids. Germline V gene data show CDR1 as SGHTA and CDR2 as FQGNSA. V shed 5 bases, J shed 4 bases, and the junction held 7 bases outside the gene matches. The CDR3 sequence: CASSPDRGPRYEQYF. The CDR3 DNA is TGTGCCAGCAGCCCGGACAGGGGGCCACGGTACGAGCAGTACTTC.

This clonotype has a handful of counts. CDR3 nucleotides: TGTGCCAGCAGCCCACTTACAGGGTTCGGCGCAGATACGCAGTATTTT. Translating it yields CASSPLTGFGADTQYF. J is TRBJ2-3 and V is TRBV7-9, with D possibly being TRBD1 (6 bases). This CDR3 is built from 16 residues. V was shortened by 5 bases and J by 4 bases, with 19 bases between the two germline ends. In germline, CDR1 is SEHNR, CDR2 FQNEAQ (reference sequence).

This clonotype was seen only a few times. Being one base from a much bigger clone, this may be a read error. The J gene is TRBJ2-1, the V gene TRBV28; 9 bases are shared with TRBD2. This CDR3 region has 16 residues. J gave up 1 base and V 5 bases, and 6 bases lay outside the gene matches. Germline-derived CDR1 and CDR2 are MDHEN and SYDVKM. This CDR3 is CASSPRTSVSYNEQFF. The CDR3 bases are TGTGCCAGCAGTCCTAGGACTAGCGTTTCCTACAATGAGCAGTTCTTC.

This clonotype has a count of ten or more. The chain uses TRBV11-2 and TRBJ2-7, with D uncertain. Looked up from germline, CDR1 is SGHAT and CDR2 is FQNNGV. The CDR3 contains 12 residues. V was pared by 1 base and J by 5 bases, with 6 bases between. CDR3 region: CASSLGLHEQYF. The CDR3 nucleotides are TGTGCCAGCAGCTTAGGGCTCCACGAGCAGTACTTC.

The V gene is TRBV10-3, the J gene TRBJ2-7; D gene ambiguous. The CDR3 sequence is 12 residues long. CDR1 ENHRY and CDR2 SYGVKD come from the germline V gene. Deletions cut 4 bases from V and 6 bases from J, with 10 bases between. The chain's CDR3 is CAISATPGEQYF. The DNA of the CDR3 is TGTGCCATCAGTGCCACTCCGGGCGAGCAGTACTTC.

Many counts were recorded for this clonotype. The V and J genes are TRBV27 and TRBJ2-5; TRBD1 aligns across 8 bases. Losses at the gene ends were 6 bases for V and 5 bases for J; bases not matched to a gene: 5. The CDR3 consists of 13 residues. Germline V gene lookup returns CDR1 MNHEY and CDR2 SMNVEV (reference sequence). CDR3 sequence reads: CASSPRQGETQYF. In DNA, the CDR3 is TGTGCCAGCAGCCCACGACAGGGGGAGACCCAGTACTTC.

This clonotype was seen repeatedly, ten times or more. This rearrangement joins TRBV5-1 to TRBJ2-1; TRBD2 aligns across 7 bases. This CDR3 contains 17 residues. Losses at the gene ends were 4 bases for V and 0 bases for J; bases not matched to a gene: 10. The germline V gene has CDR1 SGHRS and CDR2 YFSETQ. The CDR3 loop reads CASSPRMGLSSYNEQFF. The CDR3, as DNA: TGCGCCAGCAGCCCCCGAATGGGACTAAGCTCCTACAATGAGCAGTTCTTC.

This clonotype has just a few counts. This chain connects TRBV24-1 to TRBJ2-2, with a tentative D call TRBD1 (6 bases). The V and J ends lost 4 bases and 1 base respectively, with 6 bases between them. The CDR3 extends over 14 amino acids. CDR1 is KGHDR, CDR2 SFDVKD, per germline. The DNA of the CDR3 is TGTGCCACCAGTGAGACAGGGAACACCGGGGAGCTGTTTTTT. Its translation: CATSETGNTGELFF.

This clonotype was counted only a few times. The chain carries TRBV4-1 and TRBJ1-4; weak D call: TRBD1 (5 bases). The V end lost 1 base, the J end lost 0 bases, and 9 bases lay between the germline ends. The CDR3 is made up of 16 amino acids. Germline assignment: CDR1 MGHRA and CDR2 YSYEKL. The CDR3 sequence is CASSQGAGATNEKLFF. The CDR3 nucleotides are TGCGCCAGCAGCCAAGGGGCGGGGGCAACTAATGAAAAACTGTTTTTT.